Listed here are 24 T cell receptor beta chains from one sample, sequenced in a study of T cell responses to AZD1222 COVID-19 vaccine. Here immunoSEQ multiplex PCR was the method, and the copy in TCRdb shows in-frame clones only, minus some. The sample includes about 100,000 clones, less than 95% seen only once; the top ten take 1% to 1.5%. Source: peripheral blood, taken on day 0 of AZD1222 vaccination. The receptors shown here come from an adult in good health.

The CDR3 DNA is TGTGCCAGCAGTTATCGACAGGGGGGGTACGAGCAGTACTTC. Its protein is CASSYRQGGYEQYF. The chain employs TRBV5-4 and TRBJ2-7; 9 nucleotides match TRBD1. The germline CDR1 and CDR2 sequences are SGHNT and YYREEE (reference sequence). V shed 5 bases and J 4 bases; nucleotides not matched to a gene: 7. This CDR3 contains 14 residues.

The J gene is TRBJ2-7, the V gene TRBV4-2; D is possibly TRBD2 (5 bases). Germline V gene lookup returns CDR1 LGHNA and CDR2 YNFKEQ. Trimming removed 3 bases from V and 2 bases from J, with 8 bases in between. The CDR3 has 13 amino acids. The CDR3 protein is CASSHGLPYEQYF. The CDR3 bases are TGTGCCAGCAGCCATGGACTGCCCTACGAGCAGTACTTC.

This clone was recorded only once. The chain joins TRBV19 to TRBJ1-3; weak D call: TRBD1 (6 bases). The CDR3 has 14 residues. Germline CDR1 and CDR2: LNHDA and SQIVND (reference sequence). V was pared by 11 bases and J by 6 bases, with 20 bases between. DNA for the CDR3: TGTGCCGCTTCCCGGGACATAAAGCCAAACACCATATATTTT. It translates to CAASRDIKPNTIYF.

The V and J genes are TRBV27 and TRBJ1-5; 7 bases line up with TRBD1. The CDR3 is 15 amino acids. Germline CDR1 and CDR2: MNHEY and SMNVEV (reference sequence). Unmatched junction bases numbered 11, after V lost 6 bases and J lost 6 bases. The chain's CDR3 is CASRTSGTVGQPQHF. The DNA for the CDR3 is TGTGCCAGCAGGACCTCCGGGACAGTTGGTCAGCCCCAGCATTTT.

In DNA form, the CDR3 reads TGTGCCAGCAGCTCCGGACAGGGCTTAGCCACCATATATTTT. It is translated as CASSSGQGLATIYF. This chain uses TRBV7-2 with TRBJ1-3; 8 bases match TRBD1. This CDR3 has 14 amino acids. Germline trimming cut 4 bases from V and 9 bases from J; bases unmatched to any gene: 8. Germline-derived CDR1 and CDR2 are SGHTA and FQGNSA. Variable domain in full (rest from reference TRBV7-2 and TRBJ1-3): GAGVSQSPSNKVTEKGKDVELRCDPISGHTALYWYRQSLGQGLEFLIYFQGNSAPDKSGLPSDRFSAERTGGSVSTLTIQRTQQEDSAVYLCASSSGQGLATIYFGEGSWLTVV.

The CDR3 DNA reads TGTGCCAGCAGCCTTCGGACAGGGGGCGGGGGAGAGACCCAGTACTTC. Translating it yields CASSLRTGGGGETQYF. The gene calls are TRBV5-5 and TRBJ2-5, with TRBD1 matching 11 bases. J lost 4 bases, V lost 4 bases, and 9 bases had no gene match. This CDR3 is 16 amino acids long. Germline V gene sequence: CDR1 SGHKS, CDR2 YYEKEE (reference sequence).

This chain connects TRBV6-1 to TRBJ1-2; D remains ambiguous. Trimming left V 2 bases short and J 8 bases short, with 21 bases between. The CDR3 totals 16 residues. From germline, CDR1 is MNHNS and CDR2 SASEGT. The DNA of the CDR3 is TGTGCCAGCAGTGAAAGTTCCGGCCTTAAACCGTTCGGCTACACCTTC. It yields the protein CASSESSGLKPFGYTF.

V usage is TRBV27 and J usage is TRBJ2-7; either TRBD1 or TRBD2 may supply D (6 bases each). The CDR3 totals 16 residues. Germline V gives CDR1 MNHEY, CDR2 SMNVEV (reference sequence). The germline V and J ends were trimmed by 3 bases and 5 bases, with 20 bases remaining between them. CDR3 sequence reads: CASSFTLEGEVNEQYF. CDR3 sequence (DNA): TGTGCCAGCAGTTTCACCCTGGAGGGGGAGGTAAACGAGCAGTACTTC.

This sequence joins TRBV19 and TRBJ1-5; unclear D gene. The CDR3 runs 13 residues. V gave up 1 base and J gave up 10 bases, with 11 bases separating them. Germline-derived CDR1 and CDR2 are LNHDA and SQIVND (reference sequence). CDR3 sequence (DNA): TGTGCCAGTAGTATAGGGTTGGCGGGACCCCAGCATTTT. Protein: CASSIGLAGPQHF.

The chain couples TRBV6-2 or TRBV6-3 to TRBJ1-4, with D uncertain. The V gene lost 5 bases and the J gene lost 0 bases, with 13 bases spanning the gap. Germline values: CDR1 MNHEY, CDR2 SVGEGT. This CDR3 region has 16 residues. The CDR3 loop reads CASSDNNRATNEKLFF. The CDR3 DNA sequence: TGTGCCAGCAGTGACAATAACCGAGCAACTAATGAAAAACTGTTTTTT.

This chain joins TRBV12-3 or TRBV12-4 and TRBJ2-2; D is unresolved. Trimming shortened V by 6 bases and J by 1 base, and 3 bases separated the two germline ends. This CDR3 has 12 amino acids. The CDR3 nucleotides read TGTGCCAGCAGGCGGAACACCGGGGAGCTGTTTTTT. This sequence encodes CASRRNTGELFF.

V and J are TRBV21-1 and TRBJ2-3. TRBV21-1 is designated a pseudogene. This CDR3 region has 14 residues. The CDR3 nucleotides are TGTGCCAGCAGCAATCGACCTAAGAAGGATACGCAGTATTTT. Protein: CASSNRPKKDTQYF.

The rearrangement links TRBV7-6 to TRBJ2-3; TRBD1 agrees at 9 bases. Germline CDR1 and CDR2: SGHVS and FNYEAQ. V gave up 5 bases and J gave up 2 bases; unmatched junction bases: 8. The CDR3 loop spans 16 amino acids. CDR3 bases: TGTGCCAGCAGCAAAGCCGGGACAGGGTCCACAGATACGCAGTATTTT. Residues: CASSKAGTGSTDTQYF.

J is TRBJ1-4 and V is TRBV11-2, with D tentatively TRBD1 (6 bases). This CDR3 spans 17 amino acids. V gave up 5 bases and J gave up 0 bases, with 16 bases separating them. Germline assignment: CDR1 SGHAT and CDR2 FQNNGV. The CDR3 coding sequence is TGTGCCAGCAGCCTAAGGACAGAATATTCAACTAATGAAAAACTGTTTTTT. This gives the protein CASSLRTEYSTNEKLFF.

The chain recombines TRBV27 with TRBJ1-5; no firm D call. Trimming stripped 2 bases from V and 3 bases from J, with 8 bases between. This CDR3 is 14 amino acids long. Germline values: CDR1 MNHEY, CDR2 SMNVEV (reference sequence). The CDR3 is CASSLPGHNQPQHF. The DNA of the CDR3 is TGTGCCAGCAGTTTACCCGGGCACAATCAGCCCCAGCATTTT.

This chain links TRBV7-2 with TRBJ2-2; 10 bases map to TRBD2. The germline CDR1 and CDR2 sequences are SGHTA and FQGNSA. J gave up 1 base and V 5 bases, and 7 bases lay outside the gene matches. There are 17 residues in the CDR3. The CDR3 nucleotides read TGTGCCAGCAGCCCCTATGGACTAGCGGAGAACACCGGGGAGCTGTTTTTT. It encodes CASSPYGLAENTGELFF.

This rearrangement joins TRBV20-1 to TRBJ1-4; maybe TRBD1 (5 bases). The CDR3 totals 13 residues. V was trimmed by 3 bases and J by 13 bases, leaving 18 bases between them. Germline CDR1 is DFQATT and CDR2 is SNEGSKA (reference sequence). CDR3 nucleotide sequence: TGCAGTGCTAGTGATACGTCCACCACAGGACTGTTTTTT. It translates to CSASDTSTTGLFF.

The chain couples TRBV21-1 to TRBJ1-2. TRBV21-1 is marked as a pseudogene. The CDR3 has 14 residues. The CDR3 coding sequence is TGTGCCAGCAGCAATTGGTGGGATCTCTATGGCTACACCTTC. It encodes CASSNWWDLYGYTF.

The rearrangement joins TRBV30 to TRBJ1-1; the match to TRBD1 covers 7 bases. CDR1 is GTSNPN and CDR2 is SVGIG in the germline V gene (reference sequence). This CDR3 has 11 amino acids. After removal of 4 bases from V and 7 bases from J, the junction contained 3 bases not matched to a gene. Here the CDR3 DNA reads TGTGCCTGGATCAGGGGGAGTGAAGCTTTCTTT. Translation gives CAWIRGSEAFF.

This sequence joins TRBV7-6 and TRBJ1-1, with D unclear. Germline V lookup: CDR1 SGHVS, CDR2 FNYEAQ. This CDR3 is 13 amino acids long. The germline V and J ends were trimmed by 3 bases and 1 base, with 6 bases remaining between them. The CDR3, as DNA: TGTGCCAGCAGCTTTACAGCGAACACTGAAGCTTTCTTT. Translating gives CASSFTANTEAFF.

The chain carries TRBV9 and TRBJ1-6, with unresolved D. Germline CDR1 is SGDLS and CDR2 is YYNGEE. This CDR3 has 13 residues. Trimming removed 7 bases from V and 8 bases from J, with 13 bases in between. CDR3 in DNA: TGTGCCAGCGCGGCAGAGAGTGATTCACCCCTCCACTTT. Translation gives CASAAESDSPLHF.

This clone was recorded only once. J is TRBJ2-3 and V is TRBV6-5; 7 positions match TRBD1. V gave up 4 bases and J gave up 8 bases; unmatched junction bases: 3. Germline-derived CDR1 and CDR2 are MNHEY and SVGAGI. This CDR3 has 12 amino acids. The CDR3 region is CASSFRQGTQYF. The CDR3 DNA is TGTGCCAGCAGTTTTCGACAGGGTACGCAGTATTTT.

The V gene is TRBV10-2, the J gene TRBJ1-5, with D unresolved. Germline loops: CDR1 WSHSY, CDR2 SAAADI. The CDR3 sequence is 14 residues long. V lost 8 bases and J 6 bases, leaving 17 bases between the germline ends. CDR3 DNA: TGCGCCAGCTCCGGGGAGTACCTGCTTCAGCCCCAGCATTTT. It translates to CASSGEYLLQPQHF.

As to this clone: Other DNA variants within this sample encode the same CDR3. The chain couples TRBV12-3 or TRBV12-4 to TRBJ1-1; no firm D call. This CDR3 has 12 amino acids. Trimming took 1 base from V and 2 from J, leaving 2 bases between them. The CDR3 DNA reads as TGTGCCAGCAGTTTAGGAAACACTGAAGCTTTCTTT. It is translated as CASSLGNTEAFF.